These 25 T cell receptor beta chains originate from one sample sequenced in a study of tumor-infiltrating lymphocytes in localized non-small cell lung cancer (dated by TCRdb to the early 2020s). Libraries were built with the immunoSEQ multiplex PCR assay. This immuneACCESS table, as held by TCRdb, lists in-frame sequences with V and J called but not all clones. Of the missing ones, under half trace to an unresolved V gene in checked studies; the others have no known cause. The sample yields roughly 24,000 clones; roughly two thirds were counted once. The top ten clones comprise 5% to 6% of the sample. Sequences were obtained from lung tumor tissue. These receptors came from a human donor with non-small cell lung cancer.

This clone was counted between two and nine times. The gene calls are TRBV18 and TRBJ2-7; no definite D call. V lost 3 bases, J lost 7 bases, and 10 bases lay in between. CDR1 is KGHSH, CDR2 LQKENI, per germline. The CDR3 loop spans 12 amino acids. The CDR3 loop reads CASSPFLGEQYF. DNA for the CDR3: TGTGCCAGCTCACCCTTCTTGGGGGAGCAGTACTTC.

The CDR3 DNA sequence: TGTGCCAGCATCCCCCCGGGGTTACCAGATACGCAGTATTTT. Protein product: CASIPPGLPDTQYF. The rearrangement joins TRBV28 to TRBJ2-3; TRBD2 might be the D (5 bases). Trimming stripped 7 bases from V and 4 bases from J, with 15 bases between. Germline CDR1 is MDHEN and CDR2 is SYDVKM. The CDR3 runs to 14 residues.

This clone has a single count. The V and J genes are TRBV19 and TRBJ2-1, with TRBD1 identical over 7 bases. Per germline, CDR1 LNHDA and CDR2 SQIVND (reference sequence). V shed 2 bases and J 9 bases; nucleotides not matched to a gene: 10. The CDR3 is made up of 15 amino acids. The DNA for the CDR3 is TGTGCCAGTAGTATAACGGGAATCACAGGGGCTGAGCAGTTCTTC. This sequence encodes CASSITGITGAEQFF.

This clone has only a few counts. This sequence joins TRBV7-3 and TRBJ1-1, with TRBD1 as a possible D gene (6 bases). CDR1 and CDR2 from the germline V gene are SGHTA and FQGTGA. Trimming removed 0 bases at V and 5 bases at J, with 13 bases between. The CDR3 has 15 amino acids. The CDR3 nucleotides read TGTGCCAGCAGCTTAACGGGGGCAAAAAGAACTGAAGCTTTCTTT. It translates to CASSLTGAKRTEAFF.

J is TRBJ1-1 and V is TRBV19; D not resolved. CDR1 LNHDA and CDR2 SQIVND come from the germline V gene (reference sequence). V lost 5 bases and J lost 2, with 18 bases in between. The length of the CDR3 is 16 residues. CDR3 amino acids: CASSPPLRATNTEAFF. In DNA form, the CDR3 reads TGTGCCAGTAGTCCCCCCCTTCGGGCCACTAACACTGAAGCTTTCTTT.

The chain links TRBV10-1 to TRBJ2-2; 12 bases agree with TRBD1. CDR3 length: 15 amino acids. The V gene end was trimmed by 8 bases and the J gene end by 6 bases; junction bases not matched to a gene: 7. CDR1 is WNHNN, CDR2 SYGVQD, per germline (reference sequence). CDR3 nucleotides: TGCGCCAGCTCTGCCGGGACAGGGGGCCCCGGGGAGCTGTTTTTT. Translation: CASSAGTGGPGELFF.

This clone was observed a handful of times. This chain's CDR3 is CASSPSSGRVDTEAFF. In nucleotides, the CDR3 is TGTGCCAGCTCACCATCTTCCGGGCGGGTGGACACTGAAGCTTTCTTT. V and J are TRBV18 and TRBJ1-1, with D unresolved. The germline gives CDR1 KGHSH, CDR2 LQKENI. The CDR3 length is 16 residues. Trimming left V 2 bases short and J 3 bases short, with 16 bases between. Looking up the rest from reference TRBV18 and TRBJ1-1 gives the full variable domain: NAGVMQNPRHLVRRRGQEARLRCSPMKGHSHVYWYRQLPEEGLKFMVYLQKENIIDESGMPKERFSAEFPKEGPSILRIQQVVRGDSAAYFCASSPSSGRVDTEAFFGQGTRLTVV.

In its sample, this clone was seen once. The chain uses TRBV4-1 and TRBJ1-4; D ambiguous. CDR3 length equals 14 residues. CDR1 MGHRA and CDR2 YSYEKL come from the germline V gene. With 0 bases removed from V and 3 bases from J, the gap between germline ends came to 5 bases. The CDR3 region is CASSQDLSNEKLFF. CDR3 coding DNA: TGCGCCAGCAGCCAAGATCTTTCTAATGAAAAACTGTTTTTT.

DNA of the CDR3: TGTGCCAGCAGCTACGGGACTCGCAATGAGCAGTTCTTC. This gives the protein CASSYGTRNEQFF. The chain is built from TRBV7-8 and TRBJ2-1; the D gene is possibly TRBD2 (6 bases). The V gene's germline CDR1 is SGHVS and CDR2 FQNEAQ. This CDR3 spans 13 amino acids. Trimming shortened V by 4 bases and J by 6 bases, and 10 bases separated the two germline ends. The full variable domain, in which reference TRBV7-8 and TRBJ2-1 provide the parts outside the CDR3, is GAGVSQSPRYKVAKRGQDVALRCDPISGHVSLFWYQQALGQGPEFLTYFQNEAQLDKSGLPSDRFFAERPEGSVSTLKIQRTQQEDSAVYLCASSYGTRNEQFFGPGTRLTVL.

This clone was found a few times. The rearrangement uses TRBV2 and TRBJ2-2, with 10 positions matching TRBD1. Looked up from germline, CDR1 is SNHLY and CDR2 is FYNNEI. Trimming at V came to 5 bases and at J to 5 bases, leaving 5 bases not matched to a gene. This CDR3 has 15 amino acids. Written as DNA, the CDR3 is TGTGCCAGCAGTTGGGACAGGGGAGAGACCGGGGAGCTGTTTTTT. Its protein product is CASSWDRGETGELFF.

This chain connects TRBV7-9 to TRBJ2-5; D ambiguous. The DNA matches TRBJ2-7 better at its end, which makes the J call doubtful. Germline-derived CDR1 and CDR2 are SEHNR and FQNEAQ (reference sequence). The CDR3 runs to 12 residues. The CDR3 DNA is TGTGCCAGCAGCCGTACACCGGGCGAGCAGTACTTC. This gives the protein CASSRTPGEQYF.

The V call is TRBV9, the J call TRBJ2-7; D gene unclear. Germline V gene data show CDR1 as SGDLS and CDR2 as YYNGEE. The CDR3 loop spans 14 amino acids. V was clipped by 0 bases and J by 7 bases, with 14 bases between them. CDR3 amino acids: CASSVEAGPWEQYF. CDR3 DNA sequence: TGTGCCAGCAGCGTAGAAGCAGGCCCTTGGGAGCAGTACTTC.

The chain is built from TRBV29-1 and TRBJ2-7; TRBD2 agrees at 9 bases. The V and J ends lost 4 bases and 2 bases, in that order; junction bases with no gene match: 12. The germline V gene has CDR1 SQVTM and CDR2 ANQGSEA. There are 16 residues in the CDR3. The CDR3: CSVVSSGSSPTYEQYF. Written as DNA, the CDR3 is TGCAGCGTTGTGAGTAGCGGGAGTTCCCCTACCTACGAGCAGTACTTC.

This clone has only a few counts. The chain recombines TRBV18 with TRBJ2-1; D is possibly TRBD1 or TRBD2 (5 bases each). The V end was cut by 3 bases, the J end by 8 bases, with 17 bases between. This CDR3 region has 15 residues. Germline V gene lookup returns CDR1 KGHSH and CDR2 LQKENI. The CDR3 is CASSPAVEGSDEQFF. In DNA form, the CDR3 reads TGTGCCAGCTCACCGGCAGTCGAGGGGTCGGATGAGCAGTTCTTC.

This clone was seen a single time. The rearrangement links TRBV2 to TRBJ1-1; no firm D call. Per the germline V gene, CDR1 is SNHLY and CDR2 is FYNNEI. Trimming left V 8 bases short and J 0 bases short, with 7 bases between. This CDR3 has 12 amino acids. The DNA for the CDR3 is TGTGCCAGCGAACAGATGAACACTGAAGCTTTCTTT. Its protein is CASEQMNTEAFF.

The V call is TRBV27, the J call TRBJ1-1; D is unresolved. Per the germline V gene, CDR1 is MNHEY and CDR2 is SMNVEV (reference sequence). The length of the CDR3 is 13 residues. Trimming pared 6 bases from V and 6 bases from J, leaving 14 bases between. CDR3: CASRPQAAPEAFF. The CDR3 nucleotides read TGTGCCAGCAGGCCCCAGGCAGCCCCTGAAGCTTTCTTT.

The CDR3 is CASSPRDRGSYEQYF. DNA of the CDR3: TGTGCCAGCAGTCCCCGGGACAGGGGGTCGTACGAGCAGTACTTC. The chain joins TRBV28 to TRBJ2-7; 11 bases agree with TRBD1. V lost 5 bases, J lost 4 bases, and 7 bases stayed unmatched. There are 15 residues in the CDR3. CDR1 is MDHEN, CDR2 SYDVKM, per germline.

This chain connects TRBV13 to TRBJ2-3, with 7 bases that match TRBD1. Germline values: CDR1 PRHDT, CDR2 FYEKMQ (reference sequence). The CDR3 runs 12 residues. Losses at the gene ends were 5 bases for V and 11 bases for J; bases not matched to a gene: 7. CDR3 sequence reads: CASSPNRGRQYF. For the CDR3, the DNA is TGTGCCAGCAGCCCGAACAGGGGTCGGCAGTATTTT.

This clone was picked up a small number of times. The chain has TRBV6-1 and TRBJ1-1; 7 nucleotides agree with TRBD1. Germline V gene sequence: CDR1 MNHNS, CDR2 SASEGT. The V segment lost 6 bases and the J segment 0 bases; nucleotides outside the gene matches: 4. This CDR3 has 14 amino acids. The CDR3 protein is CASRWDSMNTEAFF. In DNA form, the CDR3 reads TGTGCCAGCAGATGGGACAGCATGAACACTGAAGCTTTCTTT.

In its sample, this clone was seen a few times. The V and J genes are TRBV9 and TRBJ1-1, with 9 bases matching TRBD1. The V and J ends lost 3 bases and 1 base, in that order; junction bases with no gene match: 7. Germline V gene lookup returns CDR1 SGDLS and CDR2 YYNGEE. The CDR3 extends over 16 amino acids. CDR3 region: CASSARGQGTNTEAFF. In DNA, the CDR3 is TGTGCCAGCAGCGCTCGAGGACAGGGGACGAACACTGAAGCTTTCTTT.

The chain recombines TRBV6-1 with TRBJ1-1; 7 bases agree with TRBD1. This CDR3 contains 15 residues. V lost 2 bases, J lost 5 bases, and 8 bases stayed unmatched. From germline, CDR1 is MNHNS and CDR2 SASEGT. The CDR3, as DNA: TGTGCCAGCAGTGAACCAGGGGACAGAGAAACTGAAGCTTTCTTT. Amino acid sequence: CASSEPGDRETEAFF.

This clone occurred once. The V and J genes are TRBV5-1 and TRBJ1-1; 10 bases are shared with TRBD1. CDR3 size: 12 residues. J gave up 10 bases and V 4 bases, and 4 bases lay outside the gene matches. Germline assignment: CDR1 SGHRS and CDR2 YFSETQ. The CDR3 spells CASSLGTGAAFF. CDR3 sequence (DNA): TGCGCCAGCAGCCTCGGGACAGGGGCAGCTTTCTTT.

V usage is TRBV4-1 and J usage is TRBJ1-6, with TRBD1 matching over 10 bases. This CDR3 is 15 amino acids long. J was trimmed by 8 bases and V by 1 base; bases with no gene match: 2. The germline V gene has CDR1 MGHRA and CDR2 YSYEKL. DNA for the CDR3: TGCGCCAGCAGCCAAGCCGGGACAGGGGATTCACCCCTCCACTTT. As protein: CASSQAGTGDSPLHF.

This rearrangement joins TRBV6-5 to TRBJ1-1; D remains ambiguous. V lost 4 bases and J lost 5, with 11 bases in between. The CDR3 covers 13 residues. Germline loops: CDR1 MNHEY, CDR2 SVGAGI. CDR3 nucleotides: TGTGCCAGCAGTTTATCGATCTTAACTGAAGCTTTCTTT. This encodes CASSLSILTEAFF.

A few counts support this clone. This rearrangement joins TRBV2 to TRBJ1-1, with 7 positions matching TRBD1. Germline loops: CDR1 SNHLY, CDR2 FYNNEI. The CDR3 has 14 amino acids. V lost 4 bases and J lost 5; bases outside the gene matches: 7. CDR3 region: CASSGQGFRTEAFF. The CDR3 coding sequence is TGTGCCAGCAGTGGACAGGGTTTTCGTACTGAAGCTTTCTTT.